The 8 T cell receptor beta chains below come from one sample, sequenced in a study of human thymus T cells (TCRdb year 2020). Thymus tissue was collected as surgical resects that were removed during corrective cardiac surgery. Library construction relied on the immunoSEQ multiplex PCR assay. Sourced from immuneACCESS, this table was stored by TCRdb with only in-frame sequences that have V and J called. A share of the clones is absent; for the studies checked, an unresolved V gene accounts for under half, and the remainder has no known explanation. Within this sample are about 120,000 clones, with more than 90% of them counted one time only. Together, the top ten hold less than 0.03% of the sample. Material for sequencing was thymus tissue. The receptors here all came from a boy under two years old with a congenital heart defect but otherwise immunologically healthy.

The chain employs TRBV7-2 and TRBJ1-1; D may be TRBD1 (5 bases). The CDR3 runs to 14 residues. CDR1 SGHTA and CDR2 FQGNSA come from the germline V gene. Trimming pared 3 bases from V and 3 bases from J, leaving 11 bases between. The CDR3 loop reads CASSFGTDHTEAFF. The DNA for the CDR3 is TGTGCCAGCAGCTTCGGGACGGATCACACTGAAGCTTTCTTT.

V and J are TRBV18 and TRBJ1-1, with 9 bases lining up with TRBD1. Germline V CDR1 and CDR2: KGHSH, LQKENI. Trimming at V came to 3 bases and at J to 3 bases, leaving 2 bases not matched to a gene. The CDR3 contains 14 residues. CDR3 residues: CASSPRTGDTEAFF. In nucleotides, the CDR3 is TGTGCCAGCTCACCCCGGACAGGGGACACTGAAGCTTTCTTT.

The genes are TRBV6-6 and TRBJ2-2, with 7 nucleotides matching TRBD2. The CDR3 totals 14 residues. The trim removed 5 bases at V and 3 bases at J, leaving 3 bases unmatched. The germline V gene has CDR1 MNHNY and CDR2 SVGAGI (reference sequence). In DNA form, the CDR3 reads TGTGCCAGCAGTGCGGGACTACACACCGGGGAGCTGTTTTTT. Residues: CASSAGLHTGELFF.

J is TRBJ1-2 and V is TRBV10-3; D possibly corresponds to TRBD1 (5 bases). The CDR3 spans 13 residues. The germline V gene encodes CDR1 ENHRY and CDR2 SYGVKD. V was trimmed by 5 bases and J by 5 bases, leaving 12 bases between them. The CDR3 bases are TGTGCCATCAGTCCGCGACAGATGTATGGCTACACCTTC. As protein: CAISPRQMYGYTF.

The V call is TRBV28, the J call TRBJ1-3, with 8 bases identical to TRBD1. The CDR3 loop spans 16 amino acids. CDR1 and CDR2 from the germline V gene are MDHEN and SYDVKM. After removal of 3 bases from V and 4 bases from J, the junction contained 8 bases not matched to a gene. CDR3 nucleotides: TGTGCCAGCAGTTTGCCCGGACAGGGCTCAGGAAACACCATATATTTT. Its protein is CASSLPGQGSGNTIYF.

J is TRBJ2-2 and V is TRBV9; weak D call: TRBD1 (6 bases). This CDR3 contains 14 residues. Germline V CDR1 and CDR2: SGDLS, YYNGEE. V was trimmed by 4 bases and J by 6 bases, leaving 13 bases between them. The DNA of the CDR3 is TGTGCCAGCAGCTTTCAGGGGAATGCCGGGGAGCTGTTTTTT. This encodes CASSFQGNAGELFF. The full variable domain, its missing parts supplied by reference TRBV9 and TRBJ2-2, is DSGVTQTPKHLITATGQRVTLRCSPRSGDLSVYWYQQSLDQGLQFLIQYYNGEERAKGNILERFSAQQFPDLHSELNLSSLELGDSALYFCASSFQGNAGELFFGEGSRLTVL.

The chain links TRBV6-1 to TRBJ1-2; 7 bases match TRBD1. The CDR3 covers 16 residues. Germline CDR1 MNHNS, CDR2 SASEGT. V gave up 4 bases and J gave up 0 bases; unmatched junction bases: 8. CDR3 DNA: TGTGCCAGCAGTGCTACCGGGACAGCCGCTAACTATGGCTACACCTTC. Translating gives CASSATGTAANYGYTF.

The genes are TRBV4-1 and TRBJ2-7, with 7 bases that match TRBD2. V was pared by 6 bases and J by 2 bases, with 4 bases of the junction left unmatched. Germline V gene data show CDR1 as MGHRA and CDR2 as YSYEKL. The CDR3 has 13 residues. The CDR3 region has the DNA TGCGCCAGCAGGGGTCGGGGGGCCTACGAGCAGTACTTC. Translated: CASRGRGAYEQYF.